The present T cell receptor (beta chain) was sequenced within a study of blood T cell repertoires in COVID-19. As for the study in general: Both acute and convalescent COVID-19 samples were obtained from the United States, Italy and Spain. PBMCs, B-cell-depleted T cells, or T cells provided the cDNA or gDNA that made up the material.

In the authors' methods: Reference gene primers were amplified, and this amplification served to estimate nucleated cell counts. The repertoire was sequenced with immunoSEQ multiplex PCR; TCRdb's copy has only in-frame clones and lacks some. That table gives V, J and clone size, and the DNA gave D and trimming. The table includes tens of thousands of clones, under 95% detected once. This clone was detected only once. V trimming: 0 bases; J trimming: 3 bases; junction bases outside the gene matches: 4. This CDR3 is 15 amino acids long. Germline lookup yields CDR1 SGDLS and CDR2 YYNGEE. The origin of this receptor is a human donor in a cohort sampled during active COVID-19. V and J are TRBV9 and TRBJ2-7; 9 nucleotides align to TRBD2. The material sequenced was peripheral blood. CDR3 bases: TGTGCCAGCAGCGTAGGGCTAGCGGGGTACTACGAGCAGTACTTC. Translated: CASSVGLAGYYEQYF.